These 28 T cell receptor beta chains share one sample of origin, sequenced in a study of blood T cell repertoires in COVID-19. Generated by immunoSEQ multiplex PCR, the TCRdb table keeps only in-frame clones and is missing some. The sample gives 280,000 or so clones, around 89% of which show up once; about 12% is in the top ten. The specimen sequenced was peripheral blood. The receptors derive from a woman aged 55-70 years with acute or convalescent COVID-19.

This clone was recorded only once. The chain is built from TRBV7-3 and TRBJ2-1, with D uncertain. The CDR3 loop spans 12 amino acids. The germline gives CDR1 SGHTA, CDR2 FQGTGA. V shed 4 bases and J shed 7 bases, with 8 bases lying between them. CDR3 loop: CASSSPGNEQFF. The CDR3 bases are TGTGCCAGCAGCTCACCCGGGAATGAGCAGTTCTTC.

V is TRBV6-6 and J is TRBJ2-2; D gene ambiguous. Trimming cost V 2 bases and J 7 bases, with 5 bases left between them. CDR1 and CDR2 from the germline V gene are MNHNY and SVGAGI (reference sequence). This CDR3 comprises 12 residues. CDR3 nucleotides: TGTGCCAGCAGTTACCCGAGCGGGGAGCTGTTTTTT. This encodes CASSYPSGELFF.

The V and J genes are TRBV6-2 or TRBV6-3 and TRBJ2-3; D possibly corresponds to TRBD2 (7 bases). The CDR3 loop spans 16 amino acids. Germline V gene lookup returns CDR1 MNHEY and CDR2 SVGEGT. V was pared by 0 bases and J by 2 bases, with 12 bases between. Here the CDR3 DNA reads TGTGCCAGCAGTTACTCGGGAGGGGGGCCCACAGATACGCAGTATTTT. It encodes CASSYSGGGPTDTQYF.

The chain has TRBV6-6 and TRBJ1-6, with D possibly matching TRBD1 (5 bases). Germline V gene data show CDR1 as MNHNY and CDR2 as SVGAGI (reference sequence). Trimming removed 6 bases at V and 8 bases at J, with 11 bases between. The length of the CDR3 is 13 residues. CDR3 sequence (DNA): TGTGCCAGCAGCCCCCGGGGGGATTCACCCCTCCACTTT. This translates into CASSPRGDSPLHF.

This chain connects TRBV9 to TRBJ1-3, with unresolved D. V lost 0 bases to trimming and J lost 0 bases, with 7 bases between them. Looked up from germline, CDR1 is SGDLS and CDR2 is YYNGEE. The CDR3 contains 15 residues. The CDR3 sequence is CASSVETDSGNTIYF. The CDR3 nucleotides are TGTGCCAGCAGCGTAGAGACTGACTCTGGAAACACCATATATTTT.

This chain uses TRBV29-1 with TRBJ2-7, with D possibly being TRBD2 (6 bases). The CDR3 contains 13 residues. Germline V CDR1 and CDR2: SQVTM, ANQGSEA. Trimming pared 6 bases from V and 1 base from J, leaving 13 bases between. The CDR3 here is CSVEGGPSYEQYF. The CDR3 DNA follows: TGCAGCGTCGAGGGAGGCCCATCCTACGAGCAGTACTTC.

The chain carries TRBV7-2 and TRBJ1-1; 11 nucleotides match TRBD1. Trimming took 5 bases from V and 2 from J; bases not matched to a gene: 7. Germline values: CDR1 SGHTA, CDR2 FQGNSA. The CDR3 length is 16 residues. In DNA form, the CDR3 reads TGTGCCAGCAGCCCTCGGGACAGGGGGGCAAACACTGAAGCTTTCTTT. This translates into CASSPRDRGANTEAFF.

The chain employs TRBV2 and TRBJ1-1, with a tentative D call TRBD1 (5 bases). The CDR3 extends over 13 amino acids. Deletions cut 6 bases from V and 4 bases from J, with 12 bases between. Germline assignment: CDR1 SNHLY and CDR2 FYNNEI. CDR3 residues: CASRKDGGTEAFF. CDR3 nucleotides: TGTGCCAGCAGGAAGGACGGGGGCACTGAAGCTTTCTTT.

This clone appeared a single time. The chain couples TRBV29-1 to TRBJ2-4, with a possible D match to TRBD1 (5 bases). The CDR3 spans 14 residues. V dropped 0 bases and J dropped 6 bases, with 12 bases sitting between them. Germline CDR1 and CDR2: SQVTM and ANQGSEA. Here the CDR3 reads CSVEDQGWGNIQYF. The CDR3 nucleotides read TGCAGCGTTGAAGATCAGGGTTGGGGAAACATTCAGTACTTC.

V usage is TRBV4-2 and J usage is TRBJ2-5; TRBD1 aligns across 7 bases. Germline lookup yields CDR1 LGHNA and CDR2 YNFKEQ. This CDR3 is 14 amino acids long. V gave up 2 bases and J gave up 5 bases; unmatched junction bases: 5. The CDR3 sequence is CASSQNRGRETQYF. The CDR3 nucleotides are TGTGCCAGCAGCCAAAACAGGGGAAGGGAGACCCAGTACTTC.

CDR3 sequence: CASSGRDRDGTDTQYF. The CDR3 DNA is TGTGCCAGCAGCGGCCGGGACAGGGATGGCACAGATACGCAGTATTTT. This sequence joins TRBV7-9 and TRBJ2-3, with TRBD1 matching 9 bases. V trimming: 5 bases; J trimming: 1 base; junction bases outside the gene matches: 7. Germline V lookup: CDR1 SEHNR, CDR2 FQNEAQ (reference sequence). The CDR3 has 16 amino acids.

This chain links TRBV28 with TRBJ1-1; D is possibly TRBD1 (6 bases). Germline V gene data show CDR1 as MDHEN and CDR2 as SYDVKM. The V gene lost 10 bases and the J gene lost 0 bases, with 12 bases spanning the gap. CDR3 length: 13 residues. The CDR3 sequence: CAIVGHLNTEAFF. DNA for the CDR3: TGTGCCATCGTGGGACACCTGAACACTGAAGCTTTCTTT.

This chain joins TRBV7-2 and TRBJ2-7; 8 positions match TRBD1. V was pared by 6 bases and J by 5 bases, with 6 bases of the junction left unmatched. CDR3 length: 13 residues. From germline, CDR1 is SGHTA and CDR2 FQGNSA. CDR3 sequence (DNA): TGTGCCAGCAGAGGACAGGGTGGGAACGAGCAGTACTTC. It codes for CASRGQGGNEQYF.

The V gene is TRBV5-1, the J gene TRBJ2-3; D perhaps matches TRBD2 (6 bases). CDR3 length equals 17 residues. V was cut by 2 bases and J by 4 bases, with 20 bases left in between. In germline, CDR1 is SGHRS, CDR2 YFSETQ. The CDR3 DNA is TGCGCCAGCAGCTTCGGGACTCCCCAGCTCGACGCAGATACGCAGTATTTT. The encoded protein is CASSFGTPQLDADTQYF.

This chain links TRBV28 with TRBJ1-2; weak D call: TRBD1 (5 bases). The CDR3 spans 12 residues. Between the trimmed V and J ends, which lost 6 bases and 7 bases, there was a span of 12 bases. Looked up from germline, CDR1 is MDHEN and CDR2 is SYDVKM. In nucleotides, the CDR3 is TGTGCCAGCAGCCGATCGGGGGGTGGCTACACCTTC. Its protein product is CASSRSGGGYTF.

Regarding this clone: A read error may produce the germline difference seen at one junction end. J is TRBJ1-2 and V is TRBV9; 8 bases match TRBD1. CDR3 size: 13 residues. Germline-derived CDR1 and CDR2 are SGDLS and YYNGEE. CDR3 sequence reads: CASSVRTGYDYTF. CDR3 DNA: TGTGCCAGCAGCGTTAGGACAGGGTATGACTACACCTTC.

This chain joins TRBV6-2 or TRBV6-3 and TRBJ2-7; 16 nucleotides align to TRBD2. Germline CDR1 MNHEY, CDR2 SVGEGT. The CDR3 loop spans 20 amino acids. Trimming cost V 5 bases and J 1 base; bases outside gene matches: 14. The CDR3 nucleotides read TGTGCCAGCAGTCCCTGGCCCGGGACTAGCGGGAGGGCTCGGTCCTACGAGCAGTACTTC. It specifies CASSPWPGTSGRARSYEQYF.

This clone occurred once. The J gene is TRBJ2-5, the V gene TRBV28; 7 bases line up with TRBD2. This CDR3 is 16 amino acids long. Germline V CDR1 and CDR2: MDHEN, SYDVKM. J lost 4 bases, V lost 5 bases, and 13 bases had no gene match. CDR3 sequence: CASSPLGGRARETQYF. For the CDR3, the DNA is TGTGCCAGCAGTCCCTTGGGGGGGAGGGCCAGAGAGACCCAGTACTTC. The full variable domain, completed using reference TRBV28 and TRBJ2-5, is DVKVTQSSRYLVKRTGEKVFLECVQDMDHENMFWYRQDPGLGLRLIYFSYDVKMKEKGDIPEGYSVSREKKERFSLILESASTNQTSMYLCASSPLGGRARETQYFGPGTRLLVL.

The genes are TRBV4-3 and TRBJ1-3, with 7 bases identical to TRBD1. Trimming at V came to 4 bases and at J to 7 bases, leaving 7 bases not matched to a gene. Germline values: CDR1 LGHNA, CDR2 YSLEER. The CDR3 has 14 residues. CDR3 amino acids: CASSPTGAVNTIYF. Here the CDR3 DNA reads TGCGCCAGCAGCCCAACAGGGGCGGTTAACACCATATATTTT.

The chain employs TRBV5-1 and TRBJ2-3; 7 bases agree with TRBD2. V shed 0 bases, J shed 1 base, and the junction held 5 bases outside the gene matches. CDR3 size: 16 residues. The V gene's germline CDR1 is SGHRS and CDR2 YFSETQ. The CDR3 here is CASSLGGSGGTDTQYF. The CDR3 DNA sequence: TGCGCCAGCAGCTTGGGCGGGAGTGGTGGCACAGATACGCAGTATTTT.

The rearrangement joins TRBV5-1 to TRBJ2-7, with 9 bases that match TRBD1. J gave up 2 bases and V 0 bases, and 0 bases lay outside the gene matches. The CDR3 totals 14 residues. Germline assignment: CDR1 SGHRS and CDR2 YFSETQ. The CDR3 sequence: CASSLDRGPYEQYF. The CDR3 nucleotides are TGCGCCAGCAGCTTGGACAGGGGGCCCTACGAGCAGTACTTC.

This clone was counted once. This chain connects TRBV7-6 to TRBJ2-2; D possibly corresponds to TRBD2 (6 bases). V gave up 3 bases and J gave up 0 bases, with 8 bases separating them. Per germline, CDR1 SGHVS and CDR2 FNYEAQ. CDR3 length: 15 amino acids. CDR3 in DNA: TGTGCCAGCAGCTTGGGGGGTTCGAACACCGGGGAGCTGTTTTTT. Encoded protein: CASSLGGSNTGELFF.

The chain carries TRBV5-8 and TRBJ2-5; 7 bases are shared with TRBD1. After removal of 4 bases from V and 4 bases from J, the junction contained 13 bases not matched to a gene. The germline V gene encodes CDR1 SGHTS and CDR2 YDEGEE. This CDR3 is 16 amino acids long. CDR3 coding DNA: TGTGCCAGCAGCATGACAGGGATGATAGTTGGAGAGACCCAGTACTTC. Residues: CASSMTGMIVGETQYF.

This rearrangement joins TRBV5-4 to TRBJ2-1, with 11 bases lining up with TRBD2. V was clipped by 4 bases and J by 1 base; unmatched bases: 7. This CDR3 comprises 17 residues. Germline V gene sequence: CDR1 SGHNT, CDR2 YYREEE (reference sequence). The CDR3 sequence: CASSRSGGATSYNEQFF. The DNA of the CDR3 is TGTGCCAGCAGCCGTAGCGGGGGGGCTACATCCTACAATGAGCAGTTCTTC.

The CDR3 is CASSLGGLAGGYSYNEQFF. Written as DNA, the CDR3 is TGCGCCAGCAGCCTAGGGGGCCTAGCGGGGGGTTACTCCTACAATGAGCAGTTCTTC. The rearrangement joins TRBV4-3 to TRBJ2-1; TRBD2 matches 11 bases. The CDR3 length is 19 residues. Germline CDR1 LGHNA, CDR2 YSLEER. With V trimmed by 4 bases and J by 0 bases, 11 bases remained unmatched.

V usage is TRBV7-2 and J usage is TRBJ2-1; perhaps TRBD1 as D (5 bases). There are 14 residues in the CDR3. The germline gives CDR1 SGHTA, CDR2 FQGNSA. With 1 base removed from V and 7 bases from J, the gap between germline ends came to 11 bases. The CDR3 spells CASSLGTHRNEQFF. CDR3 bases: TGTGCCAGCAGCTTAGGGACACACCGGAATGAGCAGTTCTTC.

The chain recombines TRBV9 with TRBJ2-7; 7 bases agree with TRBD2. From germline, CDR1 is SGDLS and CDR2 YYNGEE. V lost 10 bases and J lost 2; bases outside the gene matches: 9. This CDR3 region has 13 residues. CDR3 in amino acids: CASGREATYEQYF. The CDR3 coding sequence is TGTGCCTCCGGTCGGGAGGCAACCTACGAGCAGTACTTC. Together with reference TRBV9 and TRBJ2-7, the CDR3 gives the full variable domain: DSGVTQTPKHLITATGQRVTLRCSPRSGDLSVYWYQQSLDQGLQFLIQYYNGEERAKGNILERFSAQQFPDLHSELNLSSLELGDSALYFCASGREATYEQYFGPGTRLTVT.

The rearrangement links TRBV7-6 to TRBJ1-1; TRBD1 aligns across 7 bases. This CDR3 region has 14 residues. In germline, CDR1 is SGHVS, CDR2 FNYEAQ. V dropped 5 bases and J dropped 0; count of bases not matched to a gene: 3. The CDR3 DNA is TGTGCCAGCAGCCCGGGACAGTTGAACACTGAAGCTTTCTTT. Residues: CASSPGQLNTEAFF.